This T cell receptor (beta chain) appears in the sequencing data of a study of blood T cell repertoires in COVID-19. Overall study context: Whether acute or convalescent, the COVID-19 samples came from the United States, Italy and Spain.

From germline, CDR1 is SGHDN and CDR2 FVKESK. Trimming shortened V by 3 bases and J by 1 base, and 11 bases separated the two germline ends. This CDR3 has 15 amino acids. This clone came up once. Generated by immunoSEQ multiplex PCR, the TCRdb table keeps only in-frame clones and is missing some. The sample includes around 280,000 clones, about nine tenths of them seen just once. This sequence was found in a woman in her forties or fifties who had recovered from COVID-19. This rearrangement joins TRBV14 to TRBJ2-3; TRBD2 is a possible D gene (5 bases). The sample comprised peripheral blood. CDR3 loop: CASSQPLGGTDTQYF. CDR3 DNA sequence: TGTGCCAGCAGCCAGCCACTAGGCGGCACAGATACGCAGTATTTT. The full variable domain, its missing parts supplied by reference TRBV14 and TRBJ2-3, is EAGVTQFPSHSVIEKGQTVTLRCDPISGHDNLYWYRRVMGKEIKFLLHFVKESKQDESGMPNNRFLAERTGGTYSTLKVQPAELEDSGVYFCASSQPLGGTDTQYFGPGTRLTVL.